This T cell receptor (beta chain) originates from a study of blood T cells in healthy people across ages. Points from the study as a whole: Older individuals had lower TCR beta diversity per million T cells (the decline was roughly linear).

Then a second PCR, running roughly 7 to 11 cycles, was carried out with a sample-barcoded 5' primer and a J-beta primer mix. TCRdb reprocessed the 5' RACE reads with MiXCR, giving one entry per CDR3 protein. The sample lists over a million distinct CDR3 sequences, more than 35% seen once, with approximately 17% in the top ten. Trimming stripped 8 bases from V and 6 bases from J, with 23 bases between. This CDR3 comprises 15 residues. The germline CDR1 and CDR2 sequences are SEHNR and FQNEAQ (reference sequence). In its sample, this clonotype was seen a few times. The antigen remains unidentified. This chain joins TRBV7-9 and TRBJ2-7; tentative D call: TRBD2 (5 bases). The sample was blood. The receptor was derived from a woman aged 55 to 70 in good health. The CDR3 is CASGPLSSGLGEQYF. CDR3 coding DNA: TGTGCCAGCGGTCCTCTCTCATCGGGGTTGGGCGAGCAGTACTTC.